Here is one T cell receptor (beta chain) with its context. Its antigen is undetermined. V was trimmed by 5 bases and J by 3 bases, leaving 20 bases between them. CDR3 length: 16 amino acids. Germline CDR1 reads MNHEY; CDR2 reads SMNVEV (reference sequence). Documented treatment: oral pan-JAK inhibitor, 5-10 mg twice daily. The sorting of PBMCs gave CD4+ and CD8+ T cells. RNA was isolated and reverse transcribed to cDNA, the sequencing template. Using immunoSEQ multiplex PCR, the repertoire was profiled, and TCRdb retains in-frame clones only, with some absent. Of 90,000 to 150,000 clones listed, 53% are singletons. The data stem from a study of CD8+ T cells in alopecia areata. Study-level findings and limits: Clonality was higher in lesional than normal scalp, especially in alopecia totalis/universalis. Mice gave a clearer picture of TCR sharing than patients did, possibly for HLA-related reasons. Scalp clonality decreased significantly with tofacitinib, and so did expanded CD8+ clones among the top 100.

The chain uses TRBV27 and TRBJ2-7; the D gene is possibly TRBD2 (6 bases). Sequencing used CD4+ T cells sorted from blood, obtained at week 4, from a patient treated with tofacitinib. This sequence was found in a human donor with alopecia areata. Here the CDR3 reads CASSTPSRERHYEQYF. In DNA, the CDR3 is TGTGCCAGCAGTACCCCCTCCCGGGAGCGACACTACGAGCAGTACTTC.